This T cell receptor (beta chain) was found in a study of cytomegalovirus exposure and HLA in healthy donors. With V trimmed by 5 bases and J by 1 base, 6 bases remained unmatched. Germline lookup yields CDR1 GTSNPN and CDR2 SVGIG (reference sequence). The length of the CDR3 is 15 residues. PCR involved 60 Vbeta and 13 Jbeta primers. In the source study's methods: About 88 million unique TCR beta chains, some 10 million of them shared, were counted by a later analysis. Clones were sequenced by immunoSEQ multiplex PCR, and TCRdb holds only the in-frame ones, with some missing. V, J and clone size are those of that table, while D and trimming were read from the DNA. This sample's table reports some 42,000 clones.

The clonotype originates from a man aged 25 to 40 in good health and CMV-seronegative. V gene TRBV30 combines with J gene TRBJ1-1, with 11 bases matching TRBD1. Sequenced input: PBMCs. CDR3 residues: CAWERTGGWNTEAFF. The CDR3 DNA follows: TGTGCCTGGGAAAGGACAGGGGGCTGGAACACTGAAGCTTTCTTT.